Below, one TCR beta chain is given with its context. Per germline, CDR1 SEHNR and CDR2 FQNEAQ (reference sequence). The CDR3 runs 13 residues. This sample is part of a study of cytotoxic CD8 clonotypes in ibrutinib-treated CLL. The repertoire was sequenced with immunoSEQ multiplex PCR; TCRdb's copy has only in-frame clones and lacks some. The table records 120,000 to 150,000 clones, around 93% of them present only once. The chain joins TRBV7-9 to TRBJ2-1, with 9 bases matching TRBD2. This clonotype originated in a human donor with chronic lymphocytic leukemia. The starting material was PBMCs, obtained after 12 months of ibrutinib treatment. CDR3 DNA sequence: TGTGCTGGGGTTAGCGGGAGTTATTATGAGCAGTTCTTC. Translated, it gives CAGVSGSYYEQFF.